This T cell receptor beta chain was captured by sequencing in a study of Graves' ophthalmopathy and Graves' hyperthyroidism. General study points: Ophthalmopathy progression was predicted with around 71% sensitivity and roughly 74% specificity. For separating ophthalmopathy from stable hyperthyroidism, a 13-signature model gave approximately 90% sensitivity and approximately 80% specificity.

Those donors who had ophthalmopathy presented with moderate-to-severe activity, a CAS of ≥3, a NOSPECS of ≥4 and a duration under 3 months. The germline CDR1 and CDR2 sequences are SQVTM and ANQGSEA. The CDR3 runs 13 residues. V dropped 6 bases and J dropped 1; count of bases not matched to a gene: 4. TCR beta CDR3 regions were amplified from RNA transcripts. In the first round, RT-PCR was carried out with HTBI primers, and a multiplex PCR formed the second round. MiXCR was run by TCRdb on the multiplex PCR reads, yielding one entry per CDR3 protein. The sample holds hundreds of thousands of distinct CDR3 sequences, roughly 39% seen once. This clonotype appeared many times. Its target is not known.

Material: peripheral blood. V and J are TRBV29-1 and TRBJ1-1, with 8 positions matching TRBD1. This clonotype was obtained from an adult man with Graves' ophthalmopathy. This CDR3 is CSVGQDWNTEAFF. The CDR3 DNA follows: TGCAGCGTGGGACAGGATTGGAACACTGAAGCTTTCTTT. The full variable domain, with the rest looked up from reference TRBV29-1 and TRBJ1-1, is SAVISQKPSRDICQRGTSLTIQCQVDSQVTMMFWYRQQPGQSLTLIATANQGSEATYESGFVIDKFPISRPNLTFSTLTVSNMSPEDSSIYLCSVGQDWNTEAFFGQGTRLTVV.